A selection of T cell receptor beta chains follows, all from one sample in a study of vaccination effects on CD4 cells after COVID-19. Assay: immunoSEQ multiplex PCR; the TCRdb copy retains only in-frame clones and omits some. Found here are approximately 24,000 clones, around four fifths of them singletons; the top ten hold approximately 20%. No antigen has been assigned to these receptors. Specimen: CD4+ T cells from PBMCs cultured with HCoV-NL63 spike peptides, collected after COVID-19 vaccination. These TCRs come from a human donor who received a COVID-19 vaccine. Each CDR3 is given with its conserved first and last residue. Each record gives: V gene, clone size, D gene, J gene, CDR3 DNA, CDR3 protein. A D gene is named only where the DNA matches it firmly. Clone size is shown for a subset of rows, as once, few, many or a class of expanded clone.

v_call: TRBV28
clone_size: -
d_call: TRBD2
j_call: TRBJ2-5
cdr3_nt: TGTGCCAGCAGACCCGGGACTAGCGATCTGTACCAAGAGACCCAGTACTTC
cdr3_aa: CASRPGTSDLYQETQYF

v_call: TRBV28
clone_size: -
d_call: -
j_call: TRBJ2-1
cdr3_nt: TGTGCCAGCAGTTTAGGGGGGGGGCGTGAGCAGTTCTTC
cdr3_aa: CASSLGGGREQFF

v_call: TRBV19
clone_size: -
d_call: TRBD1
j_call: TRBJ1-4
cdr3_nt: TGTGCCACTAAAAAAGGGGGTTTAGACAGGGGCGAAAAACTGTTTTTT
cdr3_aa: CATKKGGLDRGEKLFF

v_call: TRBV7-9
clone_size: -
d_call: -
j_call: TRBJ1-2
cdr3_nt: TGTGCCAGCAGCGGGGCGGCAGACTATGGCTACACCTTC
cdr3_aa: CASSGAADYGYTF

v_call: TRBV6-1
clone_size: -
d_call: -
j_call: TRBJ2-5
cdr3_nt: TGTGCCAGCAGTGAAGCGCGGTGGGGGCAAGAGACCCAGTACTTC
cdr3_aa: CASSEARWGQETQYF

v_call: TRBV10-3
clone_size: -
d_call: -
j_call: TRBJ2-5
cdr3_nt: TGTGCCAGTACCCAGGGGCCGGGTTTGACCCAGTACTTC
cdr3_aa: CASTQGPGLTQYF

v_call: TRBV7-9
clone_size: -
d_call: -
j_call: TRBJ2-1
cdr3_nt: TGTGCCAGCAGCCTGGCCGATTACAATGAGCAGTTCTTC
cdr3_aa: CASSLADYNEQFF

v_call: TRBV4-1
clone_size: -
d_call: -
j_call: TRBJ1-2
cdr3_nt: TGCGCCAGCAGCCAAGATAATTTAGGCTACACCTTC
cdr3_aa: CASSQDNLGYTF

v_call: TRBV29-1
clone_size: -
d_call: -
j_call: TRBJ2-7
cdr3_nt: TGCAGCGGGGCATCGCGCACTTCCTTCTACTACGAGCAGTACTTC
cdr3_aa: CSGASRTSFYYEQYF

v_call: TRBV18
clone_size: -
d_call: -
j_call: TRBJ2-7
cdr3_nt: TGTGCCAGCGCCAAGGTATACGAGCAGTACTTC
cdr3_aa: CASAKVYEQYF

v_call: TRBV28
clone_size: -
d_call: -
j_call: TRBJ2-3
cdr3_nt: TGTGCCACCCCGGGAGAGGCCGGCACAGATACGCAGTATTTT
cdr3_aa: CATPGEAGTDTQYF

v_call: TRBV28
clone_size: -
d_call: TRBD2
j_call: TRBJ2-5
cdr3_nt: TGTGCCAGCAGTTTAGTAGCGGGAGTAGGGGAGACCCAGTACTTC
cdr3_aa: CASSLVAGVGETQYF

v_call: TRBV19
clone_size: -
d_call: -
j_call: TRBJ2-2
cdr3_nt: TGTGCCAGTAGTATATTGGGCAGGGTGGGGACCGGGGAGCTGTTTTTT
cdr3_aa: CASSILGRVGTGELFF

v_call: TRBV7-9
clone_size: once
d_call: -
j_call: TRBJ1-2
cdr3_nt: TGTGCCAGCAGTTCATCGCAAGGGGGTTGGGGCTATGGCTACACCTTC
cdr3_aa: CASSSSQGGWGYGYTF

v_call: TRBV29-1
clone_size: -
d_call: -
j_call: TRBJ2-2
cdr3_nt: TGCAGCGTTGGGGGGGGACACGCCGGGGAGCTGTTTTTT
cdr3_aa: CSVGGGHAGELFF

v_call: TRBV2
clone_size: -
d_call: -
j_call: TRBJ2-6
cdr3_nt: TGTGCCAGCAGGACGGATTCTGGGGCCAACGTCCTGACTTTC
cdr3_aa: CASRTDSGANVLTF

v_call: TRBV28
clone_size: -
d_call: -
j_call: TRBJ2-3
cdr3_nt: TGTGCCAGCAGTTTTCGACTAGTACGGACAGATACGCAGTATTTT
cdr3_aa: CASSFRLVRTDTQYF

v_call: TRBV6-2/TRBV6-3
clone_size: -
d_call: TRBD1
j_call: TRBJ1-6
cdr3_nt: TGTGCCAGCAGTGCAGGGGACAGATCACCCCTCCACTTT
cdr3_aa: CASSAGDRSPLHF

v_call: TRBV25-1
clone_size: few
d_call: -
j_call: TRBJ2-6
cdr3_nt: TGTGCCAGCACGGGGGGCCGGGGAGACCTGACTTTC
cdr3_aa: CASTGGRGDLTF

v_call: TRBV14
clone_size: -
d_call: -
j_call: TRBJ2-5
cdr3_nt: TGTGCCAGCAGCCAAGGACTCCAAGAGACCCAGTACTTC
cdr3_aa: CASSQGLQETQYF

v_call: TRBV7-8
clone_size: -
d_call: TRBD1
j_call: TRBJ2-7
cdr3_nt: TGTGCCAGCAGCCAGCCCGGGACAGGGAATTACGAGCAGTACTTC
cdr3_aa: CASSQPGTGNYEQYF

v_call: TRBV5-1
clone_size: -
d_call: -
j_call: TRBJ1-1
cdr3_nt: TGCGCCAGCAGCTTGGTTGGGGTCGTGAACACTGAAGCTTTCTTT
cdr3_aa: CASSLVGVVNTEAFF

v_call: TRBV7-9
clone_size: few
d_call: -
j_call: TRBJ2-1
cdr3_nt: TGTGCCAGCAGCTTAGGTCTTCTAGCCGGGGGTGAGCAGTTCTTC
cdr3_aa: CASSLGLLAGGEQFF

v_call: TRBV18
clone_size: -
d_call: -
j_call: TRBJ2-7
cdr3_nt: TGTGCCAGCTCATCCAACAGACAGGCCACCTACGAGCAGTACTTC
cdr3_aa: CASSSNRQATYEQYF

v_call: TRBV7-9
clone_size: -
d_call: -
j_call: TRBJ2-3
cdr3_nt: TGTGCCAGCAGCTTATGGGCGGATACGCAGTATTTT
cdr3_aa: CASSLWADTQYF

v_call: TRBV25-1
clone_size: -
d_call: -
j_call: TRBJ1-1
cdr3_nt: TGTGCCAGCAGTCCCCACAGGGTGAACACTGAAGCTTTCTTT
cdr3_aa: CASSPHRVNTEAFF

v_call: TRBV12-3/TRBV12-4
clone_size: -
d_call: -
j_call: TRBJ1-5
cdr3_nt: TGTGCCAGCAGTTTTTCCCTCGTGCGGCCCCAGCATTTT
cdr3_aa: CASSFSLVRPQHF

v_call: TRBV3-1/TRBV3-2
clone_size: few
d_call: -
j_call: TRBJ1-1
cdr3_nt: TGTGCCAGCAGCTCACCACGGACCGGGAATCACACTGAAGCTTTCTTT
cdr3_aa: CASSSPRTGNHTEAFF

v_call: TRBV19
clone_size: -
d_call: -
j_call: TRBJ2-2
cdr3_nt: TGTGCCAGTACCCCAGAAACCGGGGAGCTGTTTTTT
cdr3_aa: CASTPETGELFF

v_call: TRBV10-1
clone_size: medium-sized
d_call: -
j_call: TRBJ2-2
cdr3_nt: TGCGCCAGCAGTGAGTCTGGCGCAAACACCGGGGAGCTGTTTTTT
cdr3_aa: CASSESGANTGELFF

v_call: TRBV14
clone_size: few
d_call: TRBD1
j_call: TRBJ1-2
cdr3_nt: TGTGCCAGCAGCCAAAGATTGGCCCAGGGGGCGGATGGCTACACCTTC
cdr3_aa: CASSQRLAQGADGYTF

v_call: TRBV5-1
clone_size: -
d_call: TRBD1
j_call: TRBJ1-1
cdr3_nt: TGCGCCAGCAGCCCCCCGGGACAGGGCGCTGAAGCTTTCTTT
cdr3_aa: CASSPPGQGAEAFF